These T cell receptor beta chains were read from a single sample in a study of control samples from healthy donors and cancer patients. Profiling relied on immunoSEQ multiplex PCR, and the TCRdb table lists in-frame clones only, not all of them. Of some 49,000 clones listed, around 85% were seen once; the top ten hold around 2.8%. The specimen was PBMCs. The receptor source for this set is a woman in her forties or fifties with lung cancer. Each CDR3 is given with its conserved first and last residue. The order of the fields is V gene, J gene, clone size, D gene, CDR3 DNA, CDR3 protein. A D gene is named only where the DNA matches it firmly. For some rows the clone size is stated as once, few or many, or as a class when expanded; others skip it.

TRBV6-2/TRBV6-3	TRBJ1-2	-	TRBD1	TGTGCCAGCAGTTTCGCAGGGGGCTTCTATGGCTACACCTTC	CASSFAGGFYGYTF
TRBV7-9	TRBJ2-7	-	-	TGTGCCAGCAGCTCCCCGCAGGGAGCGTACGAGCAGTACTTC	CASSSPQGAYEQYF
TRBV7-8	TRBJ1-5	-	-	TGTGCCAGCAGCTTAGCAGGGGCCTACAATCAGCCCCAGCATTTT	CASSLAGAYNQPQHF
TRBV11-3	TRBJ2-4	-	-	TGTGCCAGCAGCTTAGGGATGGACCGAAACATTCAGTACTTC	CASSLGMDRNIQYF
TRBV7-2	TRBJ2-7	-	TRBD2	TGTGCCAGCAGCTTAGCCTCTAGCGGAGCCTACGAGCAGTACTTC	CASSLASSGAYEQYF
TRBV6-5	TRBJ1-5	-	-	TGTGCCAGCAGTTCCGAAGGGTATAGCAATCAGCCCCAGCATTTT	CASSSEGYSNQPQHF
TRBV20-1	TRBJ2-3	-	TRBD1	TGCAGTGCTAGTTTTCCCGGACAGGGAGCGGGTACGCAGTATTTT	CSASFPGQGAGTQYF
TRBV24-1	TRBJ1-2	-	-	TGTGCCACCAGTGATTCACTCAATGAGGGTCGTGGCTACACCTTC	CATSDSLNEGRGYTF
TRBV20-1	TRBJ1-5	medium-sized	-	TGCAGTGCTAGTAATCAGAATCAGCCCCAGCATTTT	CSASNQNQPQHF
TRBV19	TRBJ1-3	-	-	TGTGCCAGTAGTACCGACGCAGGGTCAGGAAACACCATATATTTT	CASSTDAGSGNTIYF
TRBV2	TRBJ1-6	-	TRBD1	TGTGCCAGCAGTGTATGGCGGACAGGGGGAAGTTCACCCCTCCACTTT	CASSVWRTGGSSPLHF
TRBV3-1/TRBV3-2	TRBJ1-6	-	TRBD1	TGTGCCAGCAGCCCAGGGACAGCTTCTAATTCACCCCTCCACTTT	CASSPGTASNSPLHF
TRBV6-4	TRBJ1-6	-	TRBD1	TGTGCCAGCAGTGACGGACAGGTTAATTCACCCCTCCACTTT	CASSDGQVNSPLHF
TRBV11-2	TRBJ2-7	-	TRBD1	TGTGCCAGCAGCTTAGAAACAGGGGGCGTTGACGAGCAGTACTTC	CASSLETGGVDEQYF